The rows below give T cell receptor beta chains drawn from one sample of a study of blood T cell repertoires in COVID-19. Method: immunoSEQ multiplex PCR; TCRdb's copy keeps in-frame clones and lacks some. Seen here are approximately 310,000 clones, approximately 88% observed once, and the top ten hold around 4.8%. The sequenced sample consisted of PBMCs or T cells enriched from blood (not recorded which). The source is a man in his 60s who had recovered from COVID-19. Both conserved end residues are part of each CDR3. Fields, in order: V gene, clone size, D gene, J gene, CDR3 DNA, CDR3 protein. A D gene is named only where the DNA matches it firmly. The size of a clone is reported for some rows only, either as once, few or many, or as a class for expanded clones.

v_gene: TRBV7-2
abundance: .
d_gene: .
j_gene: TRBJ1-1
CDR3nt: TGTGCCAGCAGGGTCGGCGGGAGCAACACTGAAGCTTTCTTT
CDR3aa: CASRVGGSNTEAFF

v_gene: TRBV6-2/TRBV6-3
abundance: .
d_gene: .
j_gene: TRBJ2-7
CDR3nt: TGTGCCAGCAGTAATGTTCCAACCCTAACCTACGAGCAGTACTTC
CDR3aa: CASSNVPTLTYEQYF

v_gene: TRBV19
abundance: .
d_gene: TRBD2
j_gene: TRBJ2-2
CDR3nt: TGTGCCAGTAGTCCGACTAGCCCCGGGGAGCTGTTTTTT
CDR3aa: CASSPTSPGELFF

v_gene: TRBV7-9
abundance: .
d_gene: TRBD2
j_gene: TRBJ2-4
CDR3nt: TGTGCCAGCAGCCGTAATACTAGCGGGAGGATCAACATTCAGTACTTC
CDR3aa: CASSRNTSGRINIQYF

v_gene: TRBV7-3
abundance: once
d_gene: .
j_gene: TRBJ2-1
CDR3nt: TGTGCCAGCAGCTTAGTGGAGAGCTCCTACAATGAGCAGTTCTTC
CDR3aa: CASSLVESSYNEQFF

v_gene: TRBV24-1
abundance: few
d_gene: .
j_gene: TRBJ2-3
CDR3nt: TGTGCCACCAGTGACCCAGACAGCTATAGCACAGATACGCAGTATTTT
CDR3aa: CATSDPDSYSTDTQYF

v_gene: TRBV10-3
abundance: .
d_gene: .
j_gene: TRBJ1-2
CDR3nt: TGTGCCATCAGTGAGCCAACAGGGTTTTTAGGCTACACCTTC
CDR3aa: CAISEPTGFLGYTF

v_gene: TRBV5-1
abundance: .
d_gene: .
j_gene: TRBJ1-3
CDR3nt: TGCGCCAGCAGCTCCCTCCCGGGGGCTGGAAACACCATATATTTT
CDR3aa: CASSSLPGAGNTIYF

v_gene: TRBV6-5
abundance: .
d_gene: TRBD2
j_gene: TRBJ2-7
CDR3nt: TGTGCCAGCAGGGGGACTAGCGGGAGTAGCTACGAGCAGTACTTC
CDR3aa: CASRGTSGSSYEQYF

v_gene: TRBV21-1
abundance: .
d_gene: .
j_gene: TRBJ1-5
CDR3nt: TGTGCCAGCACCACGACAGCTCGGAATCAGCCCCAGCATTTT
CDR3aa: CASTTTARNQPQHF

v_gene: TRBV6-2/TRBV6-3
abundance: .
d_gene: .
j_gene: TRBJ2-3
CDR3nt: TGTGCCAGCAGCCCGGACTCCTTAGCGCAGTATTTT
CDR3aa: CASSPDSLAQYF

v_gene: TRBV14
abundance: .
d_gene: TRBD1
j_gene: TRBJ2-2
CDR3nt: TGTGCCAGCAGCCAAGACGGGACAGGGTTCACCGGGGAGCTGTTTTTT
CDR3aa: CASSQDGTGFTGELFF

v_gene: TRBV7-2
abundance: .
d_gene: .
j_gene: TRBJ2-2
CDR3nt: TGTGCCAGCAGCTTAGAATCCAGCACCGGGGAGCTGTTTTTT
CDR3aa: CASSLESSTGELFF

v_gene: TRBV2
abundance: .
d_gene: .
j_gene: TRBJ2-1
CDR3nt: TGTGCCAGCAGTCCCACTCTGGAGCAGTTCTTC
CDR3aa: CASSPTLEQFF

v_gene: TRBV7-7
abundance: .
d_gene: TRBD2
j_gene: TRBJ2-3
CDR3nt: TGTGCTAGCAGCTTAGTCGGCGGGAGCGTAGATACGCAGTATTTT
CDR3aa: CASSLVGGSVDTQYF

v_gene: TRBV24-1
abundance: .
d_gene: .
j_gene: TRBJ2-2
CDR3nt: TGTGCCACCAGGGAGGGCTCAGCCACCGGGGAGCTGTTTTTT
CDR3aa: CATREGSATGELFF

v_gene: TRBV30
abundance: .
d_gene: .
j_gene: TRBJ2-3
CDR3nt: TGTGCCTGGAGTGCCGGAGCTATCACAGATACGCAGTATTTT
CDR3aa: CAWSAGAITDTQYF

v_gene: TRBV10-3
abundance: .
d_gene: .
j_gene: TRBJ1-2
CDR3nt: TGTGCCATCAGCAGCGGGAGAAGTAACTATGGCTACACCTTC
CDR3aa: CAISSGRSNYGYTF

v_gene: TRBV5-1
abundance: .
d_gene: TRBD2
j_gene: TRBJ2-1
CDR3nt: TGCGCCAGCACCTTACTAGCGGGAGGGGACAATGAGCAGTTCTTC
CDR3aa: CASTLLAGGDNEQFF

v_gene: TRBV24-1
abundance: .
d_gene: .
j_gene: TRBJ2-5
CDR3nt: TGTGCCTCTCAGAGACGTTGGGAGGAGACCCAGTACTTC
CDR3aa: CASQRRWEETQYF

v_gene: TRBV20-1
abundance: few
d_gene: TRBD1
j_gene: TRBJ2-5
CDR3nt: TGCAGTGGAGAGGGGGCGGAGACCCAGTACTTC
CDR3aa: CSGEGAETQYF

v_gene: TRBV9
abundance: .
d_gene: .
j_gene: TRBJ2-5
CDR3nt: TGTGCCAGCAGCCCGGCAGGGAGGGAGACCCAGTACTTC
CDR3aa: CASSPAGRETQYF

v_gene: TRBV6-5
abundance: .
d_gene: .
j_gene: TRBJ1-3
CDR3nt: TGTGCCAGCAGAACAATGGCCTCTGGAAACACCATATATTTT
CDR3aa: CASRTMASGNTIYF

v_gene: TRBV5-6
abundance: .
d_gene: .
j_gene: TRBJ1-4
CDR3nt: TGTGCCAGCAGCCGGGAGCTAGGGGAAAAACTGTTTTTT
CDR3aa: CASSRELGEKLFF

v_gene: TRBV7-2
abundance: few
d_gene: .
j_gene: TRBJ2-1
CDR3nt: TGTGCCAGCAGCTTACTCAGGGTCAATGAGCAGTTCTTC
CDR3aa: CASSLLRVNEQFF

v_gene: TRBV5-1
abundance: once
d_gene: TRBD1
j_gene: TRBJ2-5
CDR3nt: TGCGCCAGCAGCCCGCAGGGGGTGCAACAAGAGACCCAGTACTTC
CDR3aa: CASSPQGVQQETQYF

v_gene: TRBV7-3
abundance: once
d_gene: .
j_gene: TRBJ2-3
CDR3nt: TGTGCCAGCAGCCTTTTTCCGGGACTTAACACAGATACGCAGTATTTT
CDR3aa: CASSLFPGLNTDTQYF

v_gene: TRBV6-4
abundance: .
d_gene: TRBD1
j_gene: TRBJ1-4
CDR3nt: TGTGCCAGCAGTGACCCAAGGGACAGCACTAATGAAAAACTGTTTTTT
CDR3aa: CASSDPRDSTNEKLFF